The TCR beta chain described here comes from a study of cytomegalovirus exposure and HLA in healthy donors. The primer mix had 60 Vbeta and 13 Jbeta primers. Clones were sequenced by immunoSEQ multiplex PCR, and TCRdb holds only the in-frame ones, with some missing. The sample includes 150,000 to 200,000 clones, about 80% of them seen just once. Between the trimmed V and J ends, which lost 2 bases and 1 base, there was a span of 8 bases. The CDR3 sequence is 13 residues long. Germline assignment: CDR1 GTSNPN and CDR2 SVGIG (reference sequence). Broader study findings: About 87% or about 30% of the time was how often most TCR beta V segments were productive, according to an earlier analysis.

About this clone: Its target is unknown.

Input material: PBMCs. The V call is TRBV30, the J call TRBJ2-5, with D perhaps matching TRBD1 (6 bases). This TCR was sampled from a woman in her 40s in good health and CMV-seronegative. The CDR3 protein is CAWSQGSQETQYF. The CDR3 DNA is TGTGCCTGGAGTCAGGGGTCCCAAGAGACCCAGTACTTC. The whole variable domain, filled in from reference TRBV30 and TRBJ2-5, reads SQTIHQWPATLVQPVGSPLSLECTVEGTSNPNLYWYRQAAGRGLQLLFYSVGIGQISSEVPQNLSASRPQDRQFILSSKKLLLSDSGFYLCAWSQGSQETQYFGPGTRLLVL.